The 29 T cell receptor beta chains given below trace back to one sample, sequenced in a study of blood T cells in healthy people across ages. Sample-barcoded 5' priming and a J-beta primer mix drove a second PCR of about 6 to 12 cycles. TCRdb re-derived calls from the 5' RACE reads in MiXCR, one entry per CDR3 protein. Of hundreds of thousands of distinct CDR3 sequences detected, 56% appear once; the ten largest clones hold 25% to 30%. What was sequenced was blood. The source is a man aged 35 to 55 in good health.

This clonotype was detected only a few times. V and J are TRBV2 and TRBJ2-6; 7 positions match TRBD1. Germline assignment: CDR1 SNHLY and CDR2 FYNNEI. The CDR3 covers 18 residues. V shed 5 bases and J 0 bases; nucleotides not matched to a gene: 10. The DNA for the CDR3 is TGTGCCAGCAGTTACTACGGGACAGCCCTCTCTGGGGCCAACGTCCTGACTTTC. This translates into CASSYYGTALSGANVLTF.

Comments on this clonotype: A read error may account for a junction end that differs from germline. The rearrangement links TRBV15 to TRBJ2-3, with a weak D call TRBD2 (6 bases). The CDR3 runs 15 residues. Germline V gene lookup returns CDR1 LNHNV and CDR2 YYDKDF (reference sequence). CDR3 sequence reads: CATSPRGTVTDTQYF. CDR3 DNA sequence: TGCGCCACCAGCCCTCGCGGGACGGTCACAGATACGCAGTATTTT.

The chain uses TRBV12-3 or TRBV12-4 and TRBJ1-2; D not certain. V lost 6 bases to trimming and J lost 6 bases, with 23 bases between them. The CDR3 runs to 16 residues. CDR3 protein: CASSLFLVSLRDGYTF. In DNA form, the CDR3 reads TGTGCCAGCAGCCTCTTTCTCGTGAGTCTCCGGGATGGCTACACCTTC.

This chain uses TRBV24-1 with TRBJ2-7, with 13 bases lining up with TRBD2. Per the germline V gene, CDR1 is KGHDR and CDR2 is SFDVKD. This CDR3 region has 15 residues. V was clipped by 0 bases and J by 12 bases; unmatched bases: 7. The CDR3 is CATSDLRTSGSVPYF. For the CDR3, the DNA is TGTGCCACCAGTGATTTGAGGACTAGCGGGAGTGTTCCGTACTTC.

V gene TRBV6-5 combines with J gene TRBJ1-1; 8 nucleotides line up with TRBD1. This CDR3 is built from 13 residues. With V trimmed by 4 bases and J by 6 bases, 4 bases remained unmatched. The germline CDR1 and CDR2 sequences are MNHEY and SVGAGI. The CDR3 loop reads CASSSPTGAEAFF. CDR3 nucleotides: TGTGCCAGCAGTTCCCCGACAGGGGCTGAAGCTTTCTTT.

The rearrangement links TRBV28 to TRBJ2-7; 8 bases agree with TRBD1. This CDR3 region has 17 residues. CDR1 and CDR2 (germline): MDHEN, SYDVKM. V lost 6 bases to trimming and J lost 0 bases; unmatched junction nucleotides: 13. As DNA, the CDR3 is TGTGCCAGCAGCCCCATTACAGGGGGACCGTTCTCCTACGAGCAGTACTTC. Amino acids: CASSPITGGPFSYEQYF.

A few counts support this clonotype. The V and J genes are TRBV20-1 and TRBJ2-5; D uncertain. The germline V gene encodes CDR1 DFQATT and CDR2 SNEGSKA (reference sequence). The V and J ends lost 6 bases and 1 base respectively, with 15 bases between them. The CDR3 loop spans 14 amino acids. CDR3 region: CSALDTVTQETQYF. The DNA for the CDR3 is TGCAGTGCCCTAGATACAGTAACCCAAGAGACCCAGTACTTC.

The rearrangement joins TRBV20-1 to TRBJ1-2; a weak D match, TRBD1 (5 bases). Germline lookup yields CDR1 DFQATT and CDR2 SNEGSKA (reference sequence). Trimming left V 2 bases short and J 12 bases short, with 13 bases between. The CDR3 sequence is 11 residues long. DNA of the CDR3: TGCAGTGCTAGACCTGGACAACACGACACCTTC. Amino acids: CSARPGQHDTF.

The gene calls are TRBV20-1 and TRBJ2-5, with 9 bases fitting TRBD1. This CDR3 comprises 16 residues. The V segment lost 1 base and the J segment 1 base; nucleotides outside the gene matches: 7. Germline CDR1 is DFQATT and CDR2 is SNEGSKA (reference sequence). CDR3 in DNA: TGCAGTGCTAGAGGTCCCGGGACAGGGATCCAAGAGACCCAGTACTTC. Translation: CSARGPGTGIQETQYF.

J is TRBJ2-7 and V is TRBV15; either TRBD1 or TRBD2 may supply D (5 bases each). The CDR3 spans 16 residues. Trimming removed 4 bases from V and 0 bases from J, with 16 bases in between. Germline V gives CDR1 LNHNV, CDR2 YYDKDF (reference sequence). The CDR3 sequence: CATSNTGTAVSYEQYF. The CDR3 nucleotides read TGTGCCACCAGCAACACTGGGACCGCGGTCTCCTACGAGCAGTACTTC.

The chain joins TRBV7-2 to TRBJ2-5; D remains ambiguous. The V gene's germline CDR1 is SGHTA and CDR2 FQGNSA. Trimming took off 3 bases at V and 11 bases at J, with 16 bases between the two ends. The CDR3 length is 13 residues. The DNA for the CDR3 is TGTGCCAGCAGCTTTAAACGGGTTAGTGAGCAGTACTTC. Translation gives CASSFKRVSEQYF. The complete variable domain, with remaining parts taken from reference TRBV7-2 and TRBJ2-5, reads GAGVSQSPSNKVTEKGKDVELRCDPISGHTALYWYRQSLGQGLEFLIYFQGNSAPDKSGLPSDRFSAERTGGSVSTLTIQRTQQEDSAVYLCASSFKRVSEQYFGPGTRLLVL.

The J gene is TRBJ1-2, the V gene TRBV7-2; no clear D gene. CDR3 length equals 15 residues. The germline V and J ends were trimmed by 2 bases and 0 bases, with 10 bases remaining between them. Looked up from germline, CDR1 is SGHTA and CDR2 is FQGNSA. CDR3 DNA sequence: TGTGCCAGCAGCTTAACTCCTCGTACTAACTATGGCTACACCTTC. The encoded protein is CASSLTPRTNYGYTF.

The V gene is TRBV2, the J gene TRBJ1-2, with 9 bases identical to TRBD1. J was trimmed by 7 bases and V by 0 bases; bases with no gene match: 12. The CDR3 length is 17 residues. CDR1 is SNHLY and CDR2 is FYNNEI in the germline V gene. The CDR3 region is CASSEALWTGEESGYTF. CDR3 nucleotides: TGTGCCAGCAGTGAAGCGCTCTGGACAGGGGAGGAATCTGGCTACACCTTC.

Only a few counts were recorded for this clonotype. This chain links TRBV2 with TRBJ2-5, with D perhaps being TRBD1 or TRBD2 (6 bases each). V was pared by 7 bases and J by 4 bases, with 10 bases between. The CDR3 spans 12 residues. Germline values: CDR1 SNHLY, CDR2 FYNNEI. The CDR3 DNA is TGTGCCAGCATCTGGGGGGCAGAGACCCAGTACTTC. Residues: CASIWGAETQYF.

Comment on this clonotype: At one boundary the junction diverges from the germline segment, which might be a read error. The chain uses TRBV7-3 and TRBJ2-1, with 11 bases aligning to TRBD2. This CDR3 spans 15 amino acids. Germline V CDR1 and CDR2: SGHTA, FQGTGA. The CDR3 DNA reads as TGTGTCAGCAGCTTAATACTAGCGGGGGTGAATGAGCAGTTCTTC. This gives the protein CVSSLILAGVNEQFF.

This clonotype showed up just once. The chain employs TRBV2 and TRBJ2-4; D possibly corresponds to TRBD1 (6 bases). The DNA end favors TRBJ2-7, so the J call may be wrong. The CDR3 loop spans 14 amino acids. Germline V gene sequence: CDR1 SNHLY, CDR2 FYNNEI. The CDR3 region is CASRGDKNIYEQYF. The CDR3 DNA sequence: TGTGCCAGCAGAGGGGACAAAAATATCTACGAGCAGTACTTC.

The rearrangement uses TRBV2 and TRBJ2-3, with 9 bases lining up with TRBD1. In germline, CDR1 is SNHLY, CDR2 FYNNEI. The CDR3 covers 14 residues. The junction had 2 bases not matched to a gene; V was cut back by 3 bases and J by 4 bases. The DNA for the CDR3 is TGTGCCAGCAGTGAGGACAGGGGCCCAGATACGCAGTATTTT. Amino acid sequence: CASSEDRGPDTQYF.

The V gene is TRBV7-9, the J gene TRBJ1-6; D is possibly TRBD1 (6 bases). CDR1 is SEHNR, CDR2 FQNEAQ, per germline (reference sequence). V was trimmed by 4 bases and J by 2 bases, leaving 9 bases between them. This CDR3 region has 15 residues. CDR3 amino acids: CASSSGQTYNSPLHF. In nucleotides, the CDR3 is TGTGCCAGCAGCTCAGGACAGACCTATAATTCACCCCTCCACTTT.

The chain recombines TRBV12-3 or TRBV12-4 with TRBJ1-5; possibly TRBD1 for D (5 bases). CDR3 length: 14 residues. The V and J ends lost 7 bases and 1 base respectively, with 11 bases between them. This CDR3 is CASTFGQSNQPQHF. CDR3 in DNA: TGTGCCAGCACCTTTGGACAAAGCAATCAGCCCCAGCATTTT.

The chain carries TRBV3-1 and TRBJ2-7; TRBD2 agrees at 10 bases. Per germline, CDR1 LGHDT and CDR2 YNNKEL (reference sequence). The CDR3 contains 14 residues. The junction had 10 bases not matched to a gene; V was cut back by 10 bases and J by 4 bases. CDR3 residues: CATSFGAGGYEQYF. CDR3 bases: TGTGCCACCTCGTTTGGAGCGGGAGGGTACGAGCAGTACTTC.

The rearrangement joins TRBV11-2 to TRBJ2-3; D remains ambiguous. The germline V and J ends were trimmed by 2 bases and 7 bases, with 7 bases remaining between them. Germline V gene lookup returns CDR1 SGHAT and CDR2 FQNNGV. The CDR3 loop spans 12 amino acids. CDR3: CASSLSSNTQYF. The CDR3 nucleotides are TGTGCCAGCAGCTTAAGCAGTAATACGCAGTATTTT.

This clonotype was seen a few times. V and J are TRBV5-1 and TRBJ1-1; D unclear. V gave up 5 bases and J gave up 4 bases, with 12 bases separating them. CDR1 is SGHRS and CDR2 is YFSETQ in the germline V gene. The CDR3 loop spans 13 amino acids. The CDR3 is CASRPGAGTEAFF. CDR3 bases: TGCGCCAGCAGACCCGGTGCAGGCACTGAAGCTTTCTTT.

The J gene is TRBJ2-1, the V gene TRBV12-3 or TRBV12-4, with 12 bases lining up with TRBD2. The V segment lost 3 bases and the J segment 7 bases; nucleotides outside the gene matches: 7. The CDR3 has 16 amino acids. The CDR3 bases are TGTGCCAGCAGTTTTGCTAGCGGGGGGGCCAAGAATGAGCAGTTCTTC. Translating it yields CASSFASGGAKNEQFF.

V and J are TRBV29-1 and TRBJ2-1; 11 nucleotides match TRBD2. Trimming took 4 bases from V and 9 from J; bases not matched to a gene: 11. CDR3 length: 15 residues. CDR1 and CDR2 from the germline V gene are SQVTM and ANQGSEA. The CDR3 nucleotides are TGCAGCGTTGGTGGGCTAGCGGGAGGTGGAGGTGAGCAGTTCTTC. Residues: CSVGGLAGGGGEQFF.

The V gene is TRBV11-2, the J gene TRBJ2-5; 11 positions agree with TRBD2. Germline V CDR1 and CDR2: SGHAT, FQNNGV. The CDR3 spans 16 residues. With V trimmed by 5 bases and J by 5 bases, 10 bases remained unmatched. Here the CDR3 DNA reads TGTGCCAGCAGCGCCACCCGACTAGCGGGGAAGGAGACCCAGTACTTC. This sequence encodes CASSATRLAGKETQYF. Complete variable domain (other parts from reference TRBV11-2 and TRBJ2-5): EAGVAQSPRYKIIEKRQSVAFWCNPISGHATLYWYQQILGQGPKLLIQFQNNGVVDDSQLPKDRFSAERLKGVDSTLKIQPAKLEDSAVYLCASSATRLAGKETQYFGPGTRLLVL.

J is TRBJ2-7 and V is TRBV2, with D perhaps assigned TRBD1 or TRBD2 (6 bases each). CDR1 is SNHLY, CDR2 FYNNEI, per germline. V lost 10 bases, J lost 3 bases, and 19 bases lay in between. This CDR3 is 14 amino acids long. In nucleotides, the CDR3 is TGTGCCATCACCCGAAAGGGGGGAGACTACGAGCAGTACTTC. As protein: CAITRKGGDYEQYF.

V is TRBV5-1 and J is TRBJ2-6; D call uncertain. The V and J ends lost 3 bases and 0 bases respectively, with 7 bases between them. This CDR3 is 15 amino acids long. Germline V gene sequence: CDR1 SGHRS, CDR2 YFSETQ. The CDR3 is CASSSTTSGANVLTF. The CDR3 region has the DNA TGCGCCAGCAGCTCGACAACCTCTGGGGCCAACGTCCTGACTTTC.

The CDR3 coding sequence is TGTGCCAGCAGCTTAATGTCCAGCGAGACCCAGTACTTC. Protein sequence: CASSLMSSETQYF. V gene TRBV7-9 combines with J gene TRBJ2-5; unclear D gene. The CDR3 contains 13 residues. V was clipped by 2 bases and J by 5 bases, with 9 bases between them. CDR1 is SEHNR, CDR2 FQNEAQ, per germline (reference sequence).

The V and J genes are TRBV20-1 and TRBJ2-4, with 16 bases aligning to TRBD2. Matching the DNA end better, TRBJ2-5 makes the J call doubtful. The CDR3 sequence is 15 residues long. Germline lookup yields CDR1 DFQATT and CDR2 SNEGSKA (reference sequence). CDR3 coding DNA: TGCAGTGCCATCGGGACTAGCGGGAGGGCAGAGACCCAGTACTTC. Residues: CSAIGTSGRAETQYF.